The TCR beta chain described here comes from a study of T-cell memory formation after mild COVID-19. The wider study: TCR clusters were largely donor specific.

5'RACE, which relied on constant-segment primers, yielded TCR alpha and TCR beta cDNA libraries carrying sample barcodes and UMIs. TCRdb redid the calling of the 5' RACE reads with MiXCR, one entry per CDR3 protein. In the table there are about 340,000 distinct CDR3 sequences, 10% to 15% of which are singletons. Regarding this clonotype: Its antigen is unknown.

Overall study findings and caveats: Shrinking CD4+ clones were chiefly CM and EM; CD8+ ones were chiefly EMRA. Researchers found some responding clones in pre-infection memory, a sign that cross-reactive memory joined.

Per germline, CDR1 SEHNR and CDR2 FQNEAQ (reference sequence). V lost 5 bases and J 4 bases, leaving 23 bases between the germline ends. This CDR3 is 17 amino acids long. This TCR was sampled from a man between 18 and 35 years old who had mild COVID-19 (a few samples of this study predate the infection). Cell type and time point are not known. The chain carries TRBV7-9 and TRBJ1-2; D unresolved. Sequenced sample: PBMCs or a T cell subset sorted from them (not recorded which). The CDR3 here is CASSASRVSNSSYGYTF. For the CDR3, the DNA is TGTGCCAGCAGCGCTTCCCGGGTTTCCAATTCTAGCTATGGCTACACCTTC.